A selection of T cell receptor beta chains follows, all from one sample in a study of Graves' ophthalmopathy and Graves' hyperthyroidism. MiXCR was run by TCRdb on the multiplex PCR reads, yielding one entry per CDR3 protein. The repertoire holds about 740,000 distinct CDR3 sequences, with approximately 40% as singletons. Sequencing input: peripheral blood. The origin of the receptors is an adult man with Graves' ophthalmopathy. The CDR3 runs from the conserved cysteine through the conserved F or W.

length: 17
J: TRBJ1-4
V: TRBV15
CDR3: CATSTPTGPATNEKLFF

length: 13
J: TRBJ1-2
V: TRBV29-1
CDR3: CSLGDRVSPSYTF

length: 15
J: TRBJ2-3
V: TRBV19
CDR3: CASSIGSTAQDTQYF

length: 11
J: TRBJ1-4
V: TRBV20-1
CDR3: CSGQRNEKLFF

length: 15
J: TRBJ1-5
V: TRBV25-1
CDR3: CACSEQDGENQPQHF

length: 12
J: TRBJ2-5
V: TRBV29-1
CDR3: CSSGTNQETQYF

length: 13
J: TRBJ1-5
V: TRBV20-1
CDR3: CSARRANNQPQHF

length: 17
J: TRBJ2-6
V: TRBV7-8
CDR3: CASSLGTAISGANVLTF

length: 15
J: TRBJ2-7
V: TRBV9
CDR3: CASSEEGGSSYEQYF

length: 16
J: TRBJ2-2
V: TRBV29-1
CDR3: CSVMTERTINTGELSW

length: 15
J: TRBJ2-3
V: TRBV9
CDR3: CASSVDIFEGYTQYF

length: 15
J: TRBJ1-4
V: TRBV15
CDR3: CATSEDRGRSEKLFF

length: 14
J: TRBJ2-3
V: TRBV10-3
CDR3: CAISGGASTDTQYF

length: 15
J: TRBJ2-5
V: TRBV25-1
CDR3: CASSRAWGARETQYF

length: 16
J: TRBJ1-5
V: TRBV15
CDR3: CATSRVTGGVGQPQHF

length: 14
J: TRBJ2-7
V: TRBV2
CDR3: CASSLDRSLYEQYF

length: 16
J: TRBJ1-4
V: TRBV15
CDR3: CATSRDRQGGGEKLFF

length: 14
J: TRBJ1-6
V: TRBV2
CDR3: CASRDTPAGSPLHF

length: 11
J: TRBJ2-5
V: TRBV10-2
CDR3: CAIRTGGTQYF

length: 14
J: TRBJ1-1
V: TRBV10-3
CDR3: CASSYSYVETEAFF

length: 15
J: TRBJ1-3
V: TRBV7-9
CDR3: CASRGAAGSGNTIYF

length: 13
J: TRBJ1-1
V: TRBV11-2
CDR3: CASSLHTRVEAFF

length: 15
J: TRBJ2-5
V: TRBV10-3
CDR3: CAISLVQGARETQYF

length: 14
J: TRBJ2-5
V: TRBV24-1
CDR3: CATSAVLEGETQYF

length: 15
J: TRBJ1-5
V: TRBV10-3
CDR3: CASSEWRAFNQPQHF